This TCR beta chain derives from a study of blood T cell repertoires in COVID-19. This CDR3 has 13 residues. Germline values: CDR1 LNHDA, CDR2 SQIVND (reference sequence). V dropped 5 bases and J dropped 2; count of bases not matched to a gene: 2. Method: immunoSEQ multiplex PCR; TCRdb's copy keeps in-frame clones and lacks some. The top ten hold under 2.5% of the sample, which has 180,000 or so clones, approximately 92% seen once. Details on this clone: Within the sample, other DNA sequences also encode this same CDR3.

Sequenced: PBMCs or T cells enriched from blood (not recorded which). The clonotype originates from a woman aged 40 to 50 with acute COVID-19. The chain is built from TRBV19 and TRBJ2-5; 7 bases match TRBD2. The CDR3 DNA reads TGTGCCAGTAGTGGTAGCGGGCAAGAGACCCAGTACTTC. Translation gives CASSGSGQETQYF.